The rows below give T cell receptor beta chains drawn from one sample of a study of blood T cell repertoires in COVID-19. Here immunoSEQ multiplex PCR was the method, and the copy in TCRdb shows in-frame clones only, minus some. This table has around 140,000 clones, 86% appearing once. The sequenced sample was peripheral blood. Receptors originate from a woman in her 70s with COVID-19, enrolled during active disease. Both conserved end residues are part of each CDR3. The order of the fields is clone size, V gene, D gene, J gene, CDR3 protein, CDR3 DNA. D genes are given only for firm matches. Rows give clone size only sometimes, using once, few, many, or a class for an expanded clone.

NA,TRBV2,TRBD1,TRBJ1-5,CASSWTGGVNQPQHF,TGTGCCAGCAGTTGGACAGGGGGAGTGAATCAGCCCCAGCATTTT
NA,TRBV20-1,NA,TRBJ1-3,CSASNRAGSIYF,TGCAGTGCTAGTAACAGGGCCGGATCCATATATTTT
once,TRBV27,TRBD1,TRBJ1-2,CASSPRGGQGASGYTF,TGTGCCAGCAGTCCCCGAGGGGGGCAGGGGGCCTCCGGCTACACCTTC
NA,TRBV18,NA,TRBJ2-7,CASSPDLSLEGQYF,TGTGCCAGCTCACCCGACCTCTCGCTGGAGGGGCAGTACTTC
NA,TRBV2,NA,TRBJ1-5,CASSGRGSPNQPQHF,TGTGCCAGCAGTGGACGAGGCAGCCCCAATCAGCCCCAGCATTTT
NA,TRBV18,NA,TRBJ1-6,CASSPPAGRNSPLHF,TGTGCCAGCTCACCACCGGCAGGGAGGAATTCACCCCTCCACTTT
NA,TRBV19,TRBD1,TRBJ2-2,CASSPRQGTGELFF,TGTGCCAGTAGTCCCAGACAGGGCACCGGGGAGCTGTTTTTT
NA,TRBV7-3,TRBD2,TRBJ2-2,CASSSERGVGTGELFF,TGTGCCAGCAGTTCAGAGCGGGGGGTAGGCACCGGGGAGCTGTTTTTT
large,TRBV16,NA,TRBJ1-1,CASSATPGKNTEAFF,TGTGCCAGCAGCGCCACCCCGGGGAAGAACACTGAAGCTTTCTTT
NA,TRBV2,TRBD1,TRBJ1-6,CASSAQGGESPLHF,TGTGCCAGCAGTGCCCAGGGGGGCGAGTCACCCCTCCACTTT
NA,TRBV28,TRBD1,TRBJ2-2,CASSPTGDYTGELFF,TGTGCCAGCAGCCCGACAGGGGATTACACCGGGGAGCTGTTTTTT
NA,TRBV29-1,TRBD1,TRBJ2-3,CSVEGHRGTSTDTQYF,TGCAGCGTTGAAGGGCACAGGGGGACTAGCACAGATACGCAGTATTTT
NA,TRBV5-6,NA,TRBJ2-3,CASSSHWSGSTDTQYF,TGTGCCAGCAGCTCACACTGGTCAGGGAGCACAGATACGCAGTATTTT
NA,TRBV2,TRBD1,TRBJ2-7,CASRDRDRSYEQYF,TGTGCCAGCAGAGACAGGGACCGCTCCTACGAGCAGTACTTC
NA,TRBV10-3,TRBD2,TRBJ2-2,CAISAGTSSTGELFF,TGTGCCATCAGCGCCGGGACTAGCTCCACCGGGGAGCTGTTTTTT
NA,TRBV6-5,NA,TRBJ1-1,CASSYSADTEAFF,TGTGCCAGCAGTTACTCGGCAGACACTGAAGCTTTCTTT
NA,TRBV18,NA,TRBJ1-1,CASSQGITEAFF,TGTGCCAGCTCACAGGGGATCACTGAAGCTTTCTTT
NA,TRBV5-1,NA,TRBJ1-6,CASSFGENNSPLHF,TGCGCCAGCAGCTTCGGGGAGAATAATTCACCCCTCCACTTT
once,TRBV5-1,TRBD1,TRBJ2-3,CASSLNSGTAGTDTQYF,TGCGCCAGCAGCTTAAACTCCGGGACAGCCGGCACAGATACGCAGTATTTT
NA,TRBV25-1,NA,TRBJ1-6,CASSETGVGSPLHF,TGTGCCAGCAGTGAAACCGGGGTTGGGTCACCCCTCCACTTT
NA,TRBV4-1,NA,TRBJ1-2,CASSQEVLNYGYTF,TGCGCCAGCAGCCAAGAGGTCCTAAACTATGGCTACACCTTC
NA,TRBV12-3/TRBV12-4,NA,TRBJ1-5,CASSPRLRPQHF,TGTGCCAGCAGTCCCCGTTTGCGGCCCCAGCATTTT
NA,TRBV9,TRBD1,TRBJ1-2,CASSVAMIQGTRGYTF,TGTGCCAGCAGCGTAGCTATGATACAGGGGACAAGGGGCTACACCTTC
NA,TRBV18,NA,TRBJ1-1,CASSLSLDRVGTEAFF,TGTGCCAGCTCACTATCCTTAGATCGTGTTGGTACTGAAGCTTTCTTT
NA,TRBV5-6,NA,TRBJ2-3,CASRRTGFHTQYF,TGTGCCAGCAGACGAACAGGGTTTCATACGCAGTATTTT
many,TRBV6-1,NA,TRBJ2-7,CASSEAGGTPSYEQYF,TGTGCCAGCAGTGAAGCAGGGGGAACCCCCTCCTACGAGCAGTACTTC
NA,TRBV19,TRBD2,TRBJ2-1,CASSPLAGAFNEQFF,TGTGCCAGTAGTCCTCTAGCGGGGGCCTTCAATGAGCAGTTCTTC
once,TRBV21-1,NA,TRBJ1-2,CASSKEARVGYGYTF,TGTGCCAGCAGCAAAGAGGCCAGGGTTGGGTATGGCTACACCTTC
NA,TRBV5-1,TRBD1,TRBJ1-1,CASSLKEGQYTEAFF,TGCGCCAGCAGCTTGAAAGAGGGACAGTACACTGAAGCTTTCTTT
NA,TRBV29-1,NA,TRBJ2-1,CSVASGDRSYNEQFF,TGCAGCGTTGCTTCGGGTGACAGATCCTACAATGAGCAGTTCTTC
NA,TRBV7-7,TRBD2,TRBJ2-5,CASSPGTSGGRETQYF,TGTGCTAGCAGCCCAGGGACTAGCGGGGGGCGGGAGACCCAGTACTTC
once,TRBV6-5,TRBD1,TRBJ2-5,CASSLRTGDETQYF,TGTGCCAGCAGTCTACGGACAGGGGACGAGACCCAGTACTTC
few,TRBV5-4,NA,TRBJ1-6,CASSLPLGQSTLHF,TGTGCCAGCAGCTTGCCCTTGGGACAAAGTACCCTCCACTTT
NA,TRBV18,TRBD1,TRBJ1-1,CASSPQLGQGKTEAFF,TGTGCCAGCTCACCACAACTCGGACAGGGAAAAACTGAAGCTTTCTTT
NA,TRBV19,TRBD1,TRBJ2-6,CASSERTGSSGANVLTF,TGTGCCAGTAGCGAGCGGACAGGGAGCTCTGGGGCCAACGTCCTGACTTTC
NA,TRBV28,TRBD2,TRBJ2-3,CASSFPLGGGGAVDTQYF,TGTGCCAGCAGTTTCCCCTTGGGCGGCGGGGGGGCTGTAGATACGCAGTATTTT
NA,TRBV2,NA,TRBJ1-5,CASSEAQTWQPQHF,TGTGCCAGCAGTGAAGCGCAGACTTGGCAGCCCCAGCATTTT
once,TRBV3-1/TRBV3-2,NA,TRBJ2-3,CASSQGPAVPDTQYF,TGTGCCAGCAGCCAAGGGCCCGCGGTCCCAGATACGCAGTATTTT
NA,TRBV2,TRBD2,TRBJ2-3,CASGLAGYLDTQYF,TGTGCCAGTGGACTAGCGGGGTATTTGGATACGCAGTATTTT
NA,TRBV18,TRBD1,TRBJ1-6,CASSKQGARFDSPLHF,TGTGCCAGCTCAAAACAGGGGGCGCGTTTCGATTCACCCCTCCACTTT
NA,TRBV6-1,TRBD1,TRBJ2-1,CASSDRDRGMNEQFF,TGTGCCAGCAGTGACCGGGACAGGGGTATGAATGAGCAGTTCTTC
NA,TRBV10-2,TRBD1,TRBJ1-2,CASTRWTGQNYGYTF,TGCGCCAGCACCCGATGGACAGGGCAGAACTATGGCTACACCTTC
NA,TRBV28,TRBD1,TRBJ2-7,CASSFDRGQWEQYF,TGTGCCAGCAGTTTCGACAGGGGGCAATGGGAGCAGTACTTC
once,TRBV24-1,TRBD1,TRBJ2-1,CATSDFQGQGENEQFF,TGTGCCACCAGTGATTTCCAAGGACAGGGGGAGAATGAGCAGTTCTTC
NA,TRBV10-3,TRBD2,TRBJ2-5,CAAGAGPPETQYF,TGTGCCGCCGGAGCGGGGCCCCCGGAGACCCAGTACTTC
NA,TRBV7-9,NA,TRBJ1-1,CASSLEAGGAFF,TGTGCCAGCAGCTTAGAGGCGGGGGGAGCTTTCTTT
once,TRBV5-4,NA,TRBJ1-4,CASSAGTFNEKLFF,TGTGCCAGCAGCGCCGGGACATTTAATGAAAAACTGTTTTTT
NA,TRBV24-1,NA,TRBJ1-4,CATYEEEFGEKLFF,TGTGCCACCTATGAAGAGGAGTTTGGGGAAAAACTGTTTTTT
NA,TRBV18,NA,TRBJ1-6,CASSEDSVNSPLHF,TGTGCCAGCTCGGAGGACAGCGTTAATTCACCCCTCCACTTT
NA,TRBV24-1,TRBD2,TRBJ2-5,CATSSRGGLETQYF,TGTGCCACCAGTTCACGGGGGGGGTTAGAGACCCAGTACTTC
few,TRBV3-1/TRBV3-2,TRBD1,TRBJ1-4,CASSPETGGFAKLFF,TGTGCCAGCAGCCCAGAGACAGGGGGGTTTGCAAAACTGTTTTTT
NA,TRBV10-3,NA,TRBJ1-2,CALSPGGGFGYTF,TGTGCCCTCAGCCCGGGGGGGGGTTTTGGCTACACCTTC